This TCR beta chain was identified in a study of T cells in Graves' hyperthyroidism and ophthalmopathy. Findings and caveats of the study: Most clonotypes expanded in the thyroid (above 0.001) were also present in blood. From stable hyperthyroidism, ophthalmopathy was separated by a 13 V-J model.

Authors of the study amplified TCR beta CDR3 regions from RNA transcripts. In the first-round RT-PCR of the TCR CDR3, the HTBI primer set was used. TCRdb fed the multiplex PCR reads into MiXCR, producing one record per CDR3 protein. This table has 400,000 to 450,000 distinct CDR3 sequences, roughly 15% appearing once. This clonotype appeared many times. Antigen specificity is unknown. CDR1 and CDR2 from the germline V gene are KGHDR and SFDVKD. This CDR3 contains 15 residues. The V end lost 3 bases, the J end lost 6 bases, and 13 bases lay between the germline ends. Sequencing was carried out using blood. This chain connects TRBV24-1 to TRBJ1-4; a possible D gene is TRBD1 (6 bases). The origin of this receptor is a man between 18 and 29 years old with Graves' ophthalmopathy. Here the CDR3 DNA reads TGTGCCACCAGTGATCAAGGGGGGACGGATGAAAAACTGTTTTTT. It yields the protein CATSDQGGTDEKLFF.